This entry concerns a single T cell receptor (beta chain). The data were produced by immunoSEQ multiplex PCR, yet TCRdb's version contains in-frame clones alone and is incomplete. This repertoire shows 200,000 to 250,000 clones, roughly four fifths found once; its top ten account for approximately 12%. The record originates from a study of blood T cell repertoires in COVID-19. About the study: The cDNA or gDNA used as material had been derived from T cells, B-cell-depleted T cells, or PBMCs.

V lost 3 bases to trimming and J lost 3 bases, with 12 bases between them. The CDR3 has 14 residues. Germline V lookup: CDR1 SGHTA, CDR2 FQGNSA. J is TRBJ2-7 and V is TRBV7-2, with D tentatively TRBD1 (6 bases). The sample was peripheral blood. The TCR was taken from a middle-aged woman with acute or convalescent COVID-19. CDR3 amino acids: CASSLDSSFYEQYF. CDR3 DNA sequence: TGTGCCAGCAGCTTGGACAGCTCTTTCTACGAGCAGTACTTC. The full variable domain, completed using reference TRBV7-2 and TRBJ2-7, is GAGVSQSPSNKVTEKGKDVELRCDPISGHTALYWYRQSLGQGLEFLIYFQGNSAPDKSGLPSDRFSAERTGGSVSTLTIQRTQQEDSAVYLCASSLDSSFYEQYFGPGTRLTVT.